This passage covers 21 T cell receptor beta chains from one sample sequenced in a study of CD8 T cells in Susac syndrome. Random hexamers were used to reverse transcribe about 0.45 to 1 ug of RNA. In TCRdb, the immunoSEQ multiplex PCR reads were re-called with MiXCR into one record per CDR3 protein. This table has about 120,000 distinct CDR3 sequences, over 90% appearing once. The specimen was CD4+ T cells from PBMCs. Every receptor here comes from a human donor with Susac syndrome.

This sequence joins TRBV29-1 and TRBJ2-1; D possibly corresponds to TRBD2 (5 bases). V was pared by 4 bases and J by 9 bases, with 16 bases between. Germline assignment: CDR1 SQVTM and CDR2 ANQGSEA. This CDR3 is 13 amino acids long. This chain's CDR3 is CSVGVATASEQFF. The CDR3 bases are TGCAGCGTTGGGGTAGCGACCGCGAGTGAGCAGTTCTTC.

The rearrangement uses TRBV20-1 and TRBJ1-5; D not resolved. The CDR3 sequence is 14 residues long. Deletions cut 6 bases from V and 2 bases from J, with 14 bases between. CDR1 and CDR2 from the germline V gene are DFQATT and SNEGSKA (reference sequence). The CDR3 DNA sequence: TGCAGTGCCACTCGACCGAGCGGCAATCAGCCCCAGCATTTT. It codes for CSATRPSGNQPQHF.

The chain carries TRBV14 and TRBJ2-3; D unresolved. Germline V lookup: CDR1 SGHDN, CDR2 FVKESK. The CDR3 is made up of 12 amino acids. Trimming took off 5 bases at V and 4 bases at J, with 7 bases between the two ends. The CDR3 spells CASSTYPDTQYF. In nucleotides, the CDR3 is TGTGCCAGCAGCACCTACCCAGATACGCAGTATTTT.

The rearrangement joins TRBV30 to TRBJ1-2; D gene unclear. This CDR3 is built from 11 residues. V gave up 8 bases and J gave up 8 bases, with 15 bases separating them. From germline, CDR1 is GTSNPN and CDR2 SVGIG (reference sequence). The CDR3 loop is CAREGAGGYTF. The CDR3 DNA reads TGTGCCCGGGAGGGCGCGGGAGGCTACACCTTC.

This clonotype was seen just once. The chain uses TRBV5-1 and TRBJ2-1; no firm D call. Germline V gene sequence: CDR1 SGHRS, CDR2 YFSETQ. The CDR3 loop spans 14 amino acids. V lost 0 bases and J lost 0, with 4 bases in between. This CDR3 is CASSLVPSYNEQFF. The CDR3 nucleotides are TGCGCCAGCAGCTTGGTCCCCTCCTACAATGAGCAGTTCTTC.

The gene calls are TRBV29-1 and TRBJ1-1, with 7 bases matching TRBD1. V was pared by 2 bases and J by 1 base, with 1 base of the junction left unmatched. Germline CDR1 reads SQVTM; CDR2 reads ANQGSEA. There are 13 residues in the CDR3. CDR3 sequence (DNA): TGCAGCGTTGAAAGGGACAGGAACACTGAAGCTTTCTTT. Translated, it gives CSVERDRNTEAFF. Full variable domain (missing parts from reference TRBV29-1 and TRBJ1-1): SAVISQKPSRDICQRGTSLTIQCQVDSQVTMMFWYRQQPGQSLTLIATANQGSEATYESGFVIDKFPISRPNLTFSTLTVSNMSPEDSSIYLCSVERDRNTEAFFGQGTRLTVV.

This chain connects TRBV27 to TRBJ1-2; 9 bases fit TRBD1. The V and J ends lost 5 bases and 6 bases, in that order; junction bases with no gene match: 4. Germline values: CDR1 MNHEY, CDR2 SMNVEV (reference sequence). The CDR3 totals 13 residues. The CDR3 protein is CASSERDRDGYTF. The DNA of the CDR3 is TGTGCCAGCAGTGAACGGGACAGGGATGGCTACACCTTC.

This chain links TRBV6-2 or TRBV6-3 with TRBJ2-1; maybe TRBD2 (5 bases). V lost 2 bases and J 7 bases, leaving 12 bases between the germline ends. Per germline, CDR1 MNHEY and CDR2 SVGEGT. The CDR3 is 14 amino acids. As DNA, the CDR3 is TGTGCCAGCAGTTACGGATCTAGCCCGAATGAGCAGTTCTTC. It specifies CASSYGSSPNEQFF.

Concerning this clonotype: Its ends do not fully match the called genes, so a read error is possible. The V and J genes are TRBV7-8 and TRBJ1-3; D gene unclear. The CDR3 has 15 residues. CDR1 is SGHVS and CDR2 is FQNEAQ in the germline V gene. CDR3 sequence (DNA): TGTGCCAGCAGCTTAGTAGAGACTCCGGGAAGCACCATATATTTT. Residues: CASSLVETPGSTIYF.

V and J are TRBV4-2 and TRBJ1-3; possibly TRBD1 for D (5 bases). CDR1 is LGHNA and CDR2 is YNFKEQ in the germline V gene. The CDR3 is 14 amino acids. The V end lost 8 bases, the J end lost 7 bases, and 18 bases lay between the germline ends. CDR3 in amino acids: CASGEGAKWNTIYF. CDR3 nucleotides: TGTGCCAGCGGGGAAGGGGCTAAGTGGAACACCATATATTTT.

The genes are TRBV18 and TRBJ1-2, with unresolved D. The CDR3 length is 12 residues. The germline gives CDR1 KGHSH, CDR2 LQKENI. V was trimmed by 6 bases and J by 8 bases, leaving 13 bases between them. CDR3 nucleotide sequence: TGTGCCAGCTCGTTAAACTTGGACGGCTACACCTTC. It translates to CASSLNLDGYTF.

The chain combines TRBV14 with TRBJ1-2; D not resolved. This CDR3 is built from 15 residues. Trimming removed 1 base at V and 0 bases at J, with 9 bases between. The V gene's germline CDR1 is SGHDN and CDR2 FVKESK. The CDR3 sequence is CASSQVVSPNYGYTF. The CDR3 DNA reads TGTGCCAGCAGCCAAGTTGTCAGCCCTAACTATGGCTACACCTTC. Full variable domain (missing parts from reference TRBV14 and TRBJ1-2): EAGVTQFPSHSVIEKGQTVTLRCDPISGHDNLYWYRRVMGKEIKFLLHFVKESKQDESGMPNNRFLAERTGGTYSTLKVQPAELEDSGVYFCASSQVVSPNYGYTFGSGTRLTVV.

V is TRBV15 and J is TRBJ2-1, with 11 bases lining up with TRBD2. V lost 6 bases to trimming and J lost 2 bases; unmatched junction nucleotides: 9. The CDR3 contains 17 residues. CDR1 LNHNV and CDR2 YYDKDF come from the germline V gene (reference sequence). The CDR3: CATRYTSGRDTYNEQFF. CDR3 nucleotides: TGTGCCACCAGATACACTAGCGGGAGAGATACCTACAATGAGCAGTTCTTC.

This chain uses TRBV18 with TRBJ1-5, with D unresolved. This CDR3 comprises 15 residues. With 6 bases removed from V and 4 bases from J, the gap between germline ends came to 16 bases. The germline CDR1 and CDR2 sequences are KGHSH and LQKENI. CDR3 nucleotide sequence: TGTGCCAGCTCCCCAACGGGAGAGCTTAATCAGCCCCAGCATTTT. This sequence encodes CASSPTGELNQPQHF.

This clonotype showed up just once. This sequence joins TRBV30 and TRBJ2-7, with a weak D call TRBD1 (5 bases). Trimming cost V 4 bases and J 2 bases, with 9 bases left between them. This CDR3 comprises 12 residues. Germline V gene data show CDR1 as GTSNPN and CDR2 as SVGIG (reference sequence). The CDR3 DNA reads TGTGCCTGGACGCCAGGGCCCTACGAGCAGTACTTC. Its protein product is CAWTPGPYEQYF.

The J gene is TRBJ2-1, the V gene TRBV30; D is perhaps TRBD1 (5 bases). CDR3 length: 11 amino acids. V was trimmed by 5 bases and J by 5 bases, leaving 7 bases between them. CDR1 GTSNPN and CDR2 SVGIG come from the germline V gene (reference sequence). CDR3 sequence reads: CAWDSNNEQFF. For the CDR3, the DNA is TGTGCCTGGGACAGTAACAATGAGCAGTTCTTC.

This clonotype has only one observation. The chain employs TRBV2 and TRBJ1-5, with D unresolved. CDR1 is SNHLY, CDR2 FYNNEI, per germline. The CDR3 contains 15 residues. V lost 7 bases and J 1 base, leaving 14 bases between the germline ends. The CDR3 sequence is CASIPSLESNQPQHF. The CDR3 region has the DNA TGTGCCAGCATACCCTCGTTGGAGAGCAATCAGCCCCAGCATTTT.

V usage is TRBV29-1 and J usage is TRBJ2-3; a weak D match, TRBD1 (5 bases). The CDR3 covers 14 residues. The germline gives CDR1 SQVTM, CDR2 ANQGSEA. The V end lost 3 bases, the J end lost 3 bases, and 13 bases lay between the germline ends. The CDR3 nucleotides are TGCAGCGTTGACCAGGGCCTGAAGACAGATACGCAGTATTTT. Translated: CSVDQGLKTDTQYF.

This rearrangement joins TRBV9 to TRBJ2-5, with D possibly TRBD2 on 6 matching bases. Looked up from germline, CDR1 is SGDLS and CDR2 is YYNGEE. There are 16 residues in the CDR3. Trimming stripped 2 bases from V and 4 bases from J, with 18 bases between. This CDR3 reads CASSVEGGAKRETQYF. CDR3 DNA sequence: TGTGCCAGCAGCGTCGAGGGCGGGGCAAAGCGAGAGACCCAGTACTTC.

The J gene is TRBJ2-7, the V gene TRBV10-3; TRBD1 agrees at 8 bases. The V gene's germline CDR1 is ENHRY and CDR2 SYGVKD. The ends lost 0 bases at V and 3 bases at J; junction bases unmatched: 1. CDR3 size: 14 residues. CDR3 protein: CAISESGQGYEQYF. For the CDR3, the DNA is TGTGCCATCAGTGAGTCCGGACAGGGCTACGAGCAGTACTTC.

V usage is TRBV28 and J usage is TRBJ2-7; D unresolved. The V gene lost 8 bases and the J gene lost 0 bases, with 14 bases spanning the gap. Looked up from germline, CDR1 is MDHEN and CDR2 is SYDVKM. The CDR3 length is 14 residues. The DNA for the CDR3 is TGTGCCAGCGGCCGGGTCAAGTACTCCTACGAGCAGTACTTC. It codes for CASGRVKYSYEQYF.